Included here is one T cell receptor (beta chain) sequence, with context. Its antigen is still unknown. The sample is drawn from a study of blood T cells in healthy people across ages. Study-wide results and limits: Higher diversity and more naive CD4+ cells were features of long-lived donors, compared to aged donors.

Sample-barcoded 5' priming and a J-beta primer mix drove a second PCR of 7 to 11 cycles. TCRdb fed the 5' RACE reads into MiXCR, producing one record per CDR3 protein. Of some 760,000 distinct CDR3 sequences in the sample, 20% to 30% are singletons; the top ten hold more than 8%. V was clipped by 2 bases and J by 5 bases; unmatched bases: 6. Germline V lookup: CDR1 SGHRS, CDR2 YFSETQ. The CDR3 runs 15 residues. The sample also formed part of further work on T cells of mothers and their children. That source adds: Nine systemically healthy Caucasian donors: three mothers, six children.

The TCR was taken from a boy aged 5-17 years in good health. The chain is built from TRBV5-1 and TRBJ2-7; 11 nucleotides align to TRBD1. Sequencing was carried out using blood. CDR3 in amino acids: CASSFGQGAADEQYF. The CDR3, as DNA: TGCGCCAGCAGCTTTGGACAGGGGGCTGCTGACGAGCAGTACTTC.